These T cell receptor beta chains were read from a single sample in a study of vaccination and CD4 T cells after COVID-19. What these receptors recognize is not known. MiXCR, applied by TCRdb to the PCR reads, yields one record per CDR3 protein. The sample yields 15,000 to 20,000 distinct CDR3 sequences, 45% to 50% seen once. The source material was CD4+ T cells from blood, cultured in vitro. The receptor source for this set is a human donor who had recovered from COVID-19. Each CDR3 is given with its conserved first and last residue.

J gene	V gene	CDR3 protein
TRBJ1-1	TRBV7-6	CASSLMEGSSTEAFF
TRBJ1-1	TRBV5-4	CASSLGRNTEAFF
TRBJ1-5	TRBV28	CASSSGREPQHF
TRBJ1-2	TRBV11-2	CASSLAGTGWNGYTF
TRBJ1-5	TRBV7-8	CASSLGLGGPRLNQPQHF
NA	TRBV11-1	CASSRTRRKETQYF
TRBJ2-7	TRBV7-9	CASSLLDNYEQYF
TRBJ2-1	TRBV6-5	CASSYSPDPPYNEQFF
TRBJ1-2	TRBV25-1	CASSAGGAINYGYTF
TRBJ1-2	TRBV19	CASREQGVFDGYTF
TRBJ1-4	TRBV11-3	CASSALGGATNEKLFF
TRBJ2-7	TRBV28	CASSLPHGIYEQYF
TRBJ1-2	TRBV10-3	CAIGDRGHGYTF
TRBJ2-5	TRBV2	CASSFTGFQETQYF
TRBJ2-3	TRBV11-2	CASSFGGGSTDTQYF
TRBJ1-1	TRBV15	CATSRENTEAFF
TRBJ2-1	TRBV2	CASTAGTSIYNEQFF
TRBJ2-3	TRBV7-3	CASSPRGTGWDTQYF
TRBJ1-5	TRBV18	CASSAQRVGQPQHF
TRBJ1-1	TRBV7-8	CASSFRQGRATEAFF
TRBJ2-7	TRBV7-2	CASTLSAGVSYEQYF